These T cell receptor beta chains were read from a single sample in a study of type 1 and type 2 diabetes patients. Each CDR3 protein gets one entry after TCRdb re-called the multiplex PCR reads with MiXCR. The sample holds some 250,000 distinct CDR3 sequences; approximately 45% are singletons and the top ten take around 15%. Specimen: peripheral blood mononuclear cells (PBMCs). These TCRs come from a man aged 18 to 29 with type 2 diabetes. The CDR3 runs from the conserved cysteine through the conserved F or W. The D gene is left open where the match is weak. Not every row has a clone size; where given, it reads once, few, many or a size class.

d_gene | abundance | j_gene | v_gene | CDR3aa | CDR3nt
- | many | TRBJ2-2 | TRBV7-3 | CASSRGEGAGELFF | TGTGCCAGCAGCCGGGGAGAGGGAGCCGGGGAGCTGTTTTTT
TRBD1 | - | TRBJ2-7 | TRBV2 | CASSDTGTATFEQYF | TGTGCCAGCAGTGACACCGGGACAGCGACGTTCGAGCAGTACTTC
TRBD2 | - | TRBJ2-1 | TRBV5-1 | CASSLVAGGGSYNEQFF | TGTGCCAGCAGCTTAGTTGCGGGCGGGGGATCCTACAATGAGCAGTTCTTC
TRBD2 | - | TRBJ2-1 | TRBV12-3/TRBV12-4 | CASGLAGAQNEQFF | TGTGCCAGCGGCTTAGCGGGGGCACAGAATGAGCAGTTCTTC
- | - | TRBJ2-7 | TRBV6-1 | CASSGDPTGIEQYF | TGTGCCAGCAGTGGGGATCCAACGGGAATCGAGCAGTACTTC
- | once | TRBJ2-2 | TRBV19 | CASSFVSADAQNTGELFF | TGTGCCAGTAGTTTCGTATCGGCAGACGCACAGAACACCGGGGAGCTGTTTTTT
- | - | TRBJ2-7 | TRBV6-2/TRBV6-3 | CASSYSRDIPYEQYF | TGTGCCAGCAGTTACTCCCGGGACATACCCTACGAGCAGTACTTC
- | - | TRBJ2-3 | TRBV20-1 | CSATGTKVADTQYF | TGCAGTGCAACCGGGACAAAAGTGGCAGATACGCAGTATTTT
- | - | TRBJ2-1 | TRBV6-5 | CASSYSSINNEQFF | TGTGCCAGCAGTTACTCTAGTATTAACAATGAGCAGTTCTTC
- | - | TRBJ2-7 | TRBV2 | CASSPPGRQKEYEQYF | TGTGCCAGCAGTCCTCCGGGACGCCAGAAAGAATACGAGCAGTACTTC
- | few | TRBJ2-3 | TRBV9 | CASSLMSATDTQYF | TGTGCCAGCAGCTTAATGTCCGCCACAGATACGCAGTATTTT
- | - | TRBJ2-7 | TRBV6-6 | CASTHSYEQYF | TGTGCCAGCACCCACTCCTACGAGCAGTACTTC
- | - | TRBJ2-7 | TRBV19 | CASTILGSREQYF | TGTGCCAGTACTATACTAGGGAGTCGCGAGCAGTACTTC
- | - | TRBJ1-6 | TRBV28 | CASSSPGVSYNSPLHF | TGTGCCAGCAGTAGTCCCGGAGTCTCCTATAATTCACCCCTCCACTTT
- | few | TRBJ1-6 | TRBV12-3/TRBV12-4 | CASSFGRPSSYNSPLHF | TGTGCCAGCAGTTTCGGGCGGCCGAGCTCCTATAATTCACCCCTCCACTTT
- | - | TRBJ1-2 | TRBV7-2 | CASSLGGAVNYGYTF | TGTGCCAGCAGCTTAGGAGGGGCGGTTAACTATGGCTACACCTTC
TRBD1 | - | TRBJ1-2 | TRBV2 | CASGGQGGNGYTF | TGTGCCAGCGGCGGACAGGGAGGGAATGGCTACACCTTC
- | - | TRBJ2-5 | TRBV28 | CASTGSPQETQYF | TGTGCCAGCACGGGATCACCTCAAGAGACCCAGTACTTC
- | - | TRBJ2-1 | TRBV7-3 | CASRVTGGDEQFF | TGTGCCAGCAGAGTAACTGGGGGTGATGAGCAGTTCTTC
- | - | TRBJ1-5 | TRBV20-1 | CSAVRLSNQPQHF | TGCAGTGCTGTCAGGCTTAGTAATCAGCCCCAGCATTTT
- | - | TRBJ2-1 | TRBV7-2 | CASSQVDGYEQFF | TGTGCCAGCAGCCAAGTTGACGGGTATGAGCAGTTCTTC
- | - | TRBJ2-7 | TRBV27 | CASSFRSLSSYEQYF | TGTGCCAGCAGTTTTAGATCCTTAAGCTCCTACGAGCAGTACTTC
TRBD1 | - | TRBJ1-5 | TRBV27 | CASRDRNQPQHF | TGTGCCAGCCGGGACAGAAATCAGCCCCAGCATTTT
- | many | TRBJ2-2 | TRBV19 | CASGTGSQAGELFF | TGTGCCAGTGGGACGGGATCGCAAGCCGGGGAGCTGTTTTTT
TRBD1 | - | TRBJ2-1 | TRBV20-1 | CSASKGGTSSYNEQFF | TGCAGTGCTAGTAAAGGGGGCACCAGCTCCTACAATGAGCAGTTCTTC
TRBD2 | - | TRBJ2-2 | TRBV6-2/TRBV6-3 | CASRLSGANTGELFF | TGTGCCAGCAGATTGAGCGGGGCGAACACCGGGGAGCTGTTTTTT
- | - | TRBJ1-2 | TRBV15 | CTTSRDTGNLNYGYTF | TGTACCACCAGCAGAGATACGGGGAATCTTAACTATGGCTACACCTTC
- | - | TRBJ1-5 | TRBV7-9 | CASSSPGEGNQPQHF | TGTGCCAGCAGCTCTCCAGGGGAAGGCAATCAGCCCCAGCATTTT
- | many | TRBJ1-1 | TRBV6-6 | CASSPGDTEAFF | TGTGCCAGCAGTCCGGGGGACACTGAAGCTTTCTTT
TRBD1 | - | TRBJ2-7 | TRBV12-3/TRBV12-4 | CASSLPRDSLLSYEQYF | TGTGCCAGCAGTCTCCCCCGGGACAGCCTTTTATCCTACGAGCAGTACTTC
- | - | TRBJ2-2 | TRBV19 | CASSIAGSNTGELFF | TGTGCCAGTAGTATCGCCGGTTCGAACACCGGGGAGCTGTTTTTT
- | - | TRBJ2-7 | TRBV7-4 | CASSYGLGYEQYF | TGTGCCAGCAGCTACGGTTTGGGCTACGAGCAGTACTTC